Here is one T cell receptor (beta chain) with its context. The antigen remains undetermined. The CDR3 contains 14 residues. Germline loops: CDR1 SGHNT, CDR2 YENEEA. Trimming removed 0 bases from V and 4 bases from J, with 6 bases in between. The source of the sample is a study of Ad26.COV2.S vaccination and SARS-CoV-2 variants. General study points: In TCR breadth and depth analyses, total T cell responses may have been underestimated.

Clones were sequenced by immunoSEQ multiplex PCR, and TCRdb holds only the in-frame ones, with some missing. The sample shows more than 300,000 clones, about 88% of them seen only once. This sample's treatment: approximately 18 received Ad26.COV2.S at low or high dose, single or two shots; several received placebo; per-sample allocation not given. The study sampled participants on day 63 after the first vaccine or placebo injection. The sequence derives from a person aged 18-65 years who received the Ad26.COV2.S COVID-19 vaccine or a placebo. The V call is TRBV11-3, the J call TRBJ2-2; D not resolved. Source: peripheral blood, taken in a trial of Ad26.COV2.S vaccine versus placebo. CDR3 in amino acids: CASSLDMVTGELFF. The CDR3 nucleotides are TGTGCCAGCAGCTTAGATATGGTCACCGGGGAGCTGTTTTTT.